This passage covers 17 T cell receptor beta chains from one sample sequenced in a study of cytomegalovirus exposure and HLA in healthy donors. Produced via immunoSEQ multiplex PCR; TCRdb's table is partial and in-frame only. The data show over 150,000 clones, 85% seen once. The sample taken for sequencing was PBMCs. All receptors derive from a man between 18 and 35 years old in good health and CMV-seropositive.

This sequence joins TRBV2 and TRBJ2-3; no clear D. Trimming cost V 2 bases and J 1 base, with 4 bases left between them. Germline CDR1 is SNHLY and CDR2 is FYNNEI. There are 13 residues in the CDR3. The CDR3 protein is CASSEQGTDTQYF. CDR3 DNA sequence: TGTGCCAGCAGTGAACAGGGCACAGATACGCAGTATTTT.

The genes are TRBV7-6 and TRBJ2-7; a weak D match, TRBD1 (5 bases). Looked up from germline, CDR1 is SGHVS and CDR2 is FNYEAQ. This CDR3 is built from 12 residues. Trimming removed 5 bases at V and 7 bases at J, with 12 bases between. CDR3 amino acids: CASSQDTFEQYF. In nucleotides, the CDR3 is TGTGCCAGCAGCCAGGACACGTTTGAGCAGTACTTC.

This CDR3 is CAWSGKGLAGVGGFF. The CDR3 DNA reads TGTGCCTGGAGTGGGAAGGGACTAGCGGGGGTGGGAGGGTTCTTC. This sequence joins TRBV30 and TRBJ2-1; 14 bases are shared with TRBD2. Unmatched junction bases numbered 11, after V lost 1 base and J lost 15 bases. The CDR3 covers 15 residues. In germline, CDR1 is GTSNPN, CDR2 SVGIG (reference sequence).

The gene calls are TRBV6-5 and TRBJ2-1; 9 bases align to TRBD2. The length of the CDR3 is 15 residues. The germline V gene encodes CDR1 MNHEY and CDR2 SVGAGI. V trimming: 6 bases; J trimming: 3 bases; junction bases outside the gene matches: 6. The DNA of the CDR3 is TGTGCCAGCAGCCGTAGCGGGAGCCGCTACAATGAGCAGTTCTTC. The encoded protein is CASSRSGSRYNEQFF.

The CDR3 here is CASSLVLAGVRPSYNEQFF. The DNA for the CDR3 is TGCGCCAGCAGCTTGGTATTAGCGGGAGTGCGGCCCTCCTACAATGAGCAGTTCTTC. The J gene is TRBJ2-1, the V gene TRBV5-1, with TRBD2 matching over 9 bases. From germline, CDR1 is SGHRS and CDR2 YFSETQ. The CDR3 sequence is 19 residues long. V was clipped by 0 bases and J by 0 bases; unmatched bases: 10.

This chain uses TRBV2 with TRBJ1-1, with D tentatively TRBD1 (6 bases). CDR1 is SNHLY, CDR2 FYNNEI, per germline. Trimming took 5 bases from V and 4 from J, leaving 14 bases between them. The length of the CDR3 is 14 residues. DNA for the CDR3: TGTGCCAGCAGTAGGGACATCTCCATCACTGAAGCTTTCTTT. It specifies CASSRDISITEAFF.

The V and J genes are TRBV28 and TRBJ2-2, with a tentative D call TRBD2 (7 bases). This CDR3 comprises 17 residues. Germline CDR1 MDHEN, CDR2 SYDVKM. The V and J ends lost 0 bases and 0 bases respectively, with 11 bases between them. For the CDR3, the DNA is TGTGCCAGCAGTTTATGGGGAGGGGGGTCGAACACCGGGGAGCTGTTTTTT. Its translation is CASSLWGGGSNTGELFF. The entire variable domain, with the rest obtained from reference TRBV28 and TRBJ2-2, is as follows: DVKVTQSSRYLVKRTGEKVFLECVQDMDHENMFWYRQDPGLGLRLIYFSYDVKMKEKGDIPEGYSVSREKKERFSLILESASTNQTSMYLCASSLWGGGSNTGELFFGEGSRLTVL.

The rearrangement joins TRBV6-5 to TRBJ2-7, with a weak D call TRBD2 (6 bases). Per the germline V gene, CDR1 is MNHEY and CDR2 is SVGAGI. V dropped 0 bases and J dropped 6 bases, with 6 bases sitting between them. The CDR3 has 12 residues. In DNA form, the CDR3 reads TGTGCCAGCAGTTACTCCGGGGGCGAGCAGTACTTC. This encodes CASSYSGGEQYF.

This sequence joins TRBV7-8 and TRBJ1-2; perhaps TRBD1 as D (6 bases). Between the trimmed V and J ends, which lost 5 bases and 6 bases, there was a span of 22 bases. This CDR3 spans 16 amino acids. Germline V gene data show CDR1 as SGHVS and CDR2 as FQNEAQ. The CDR3 region is CASSEGARTENNGYTF. CDR3 nucleotide sequence: TGTGCCAGCAGCGAAGGGGCCCGGACAGAAAATAATGGCTACACCTTC.

Turning to this clone: The sample contains more than one DNA sequence encoding this CDR3. V usage is TRBV9 and J usage is TRBJ1-2, with 10 bases aligning to TRBD1. Losses at the gene ends were 3 bases for V and 5 bases for J; bases not matched to a gene: 7. The CDR3 spans 15 residues. Germline V CDR1 and CDR2: SGDLS, YYNGEE. The CDR3, as DNA: TGTGCCAGCAGCGCCTCCGGGACAGGGGTTTATGGCTACACCTTC. Its translation is CASSASGTGVYGYTF.

The rearrangement links TRBV27 to TRBJ2-7, with 9 bases aligning to TRBD2. Germline V gene sequence: CDR1 MNHEY, CDR2 SMNVEV (reference sequence). V trimming: 4 bases; J trimming: 5 bases; junction bases outside the gene matches: 12. This CDR3 has 16 residues. CDR3 sequence: CASSSGSGRSFHEQYF. The CDR3 DNA is TGTGCCAGCAGTTCAGGTAGCGGGAGATCTTTCCACGAGCAGTACTTC.

The V and J genes are TRBV18 and TRBJ2-7; tentatively, D is TRBD1 (6 bases). This CDR3 has 14 amino acids. Trimming took off 2 bases at V and 2 bases at J, with 10 bases between the two ends. CDR1 and CDR2 from the germline V gene are KGHSH and LQKENI. CDR3 protein: CASSPTGMTYEQYF. The CDR3 region has the DNA TGTGCCAGCTCACCAACAGGGATGACCTACGAGCAGTACTTC.

This chain connects TRBV9 to TRBJ2-1, with D tentatively TRBD2 (7 bases). The CDR3 runs to 18 residues. V lost 0 bases, J lost 8 bases, and 24 bases lay in between. The V gene's germline CDR1 is SGDLS and CDR2 YYNGEE. In DNA, the CDR3 is TGTGCCAGCAGCGTAGAGGGGGGGTGGCGCGGGAGTATAGATGAGCAGTTCTTC. Protein: CASSVEGGWRGSIDEQFF.

This sequence joins TRBV5-6 and TRBJ2-7; 12 bases map to TRBD2. Trimming took 4 bases from V and 7 from J; bases not matched to a gene: 9. Germline V gene data show CDR1 as SGHDT and CDR2 as YYEEEE. The CDR3 is 15 residues long. CDR3 sequence: CASSPRLAGAHEQYF. In DNA form, the CDR3 reads TGTGCCAGCAGCCCTAGACTAGCGGGAGCCCATGAGCAGTACTTC.

The chain carries TRBV6-5 and TRBJ2-4; TRBD2 aligns across 8 bases. The V gene end was trimmed by 7 bases and the J gene end by 2 bases; junction bases not matched to a gene: 4. Germline V gene lookup returns CDR1 MNHEY and CDR2 SVGAGI. The CDR3 consists of 14 residues. CDR3 sequence: CASMSGSPKNIQYF. In DNA, the CDR3 is TGTGCCAGCATGAGCGGGAGTCCCAAAAACATTCAGTACTTC.

The chain couples TRBV7-9 to TRBJ2-5; D is perhaps TRBD2 (6 bases). The CDR3 has 15 residues. The germline CDR1 and CDR2 sequences are SEHNR and FQNEAQ (reference sequence). Trimming left V 1 base short and J 5 bases short, with 14 bases between. CDR3 coding DNA: TGTGCCAGCAGCTTAGGGACTACTCGGGGGGAGACCCAGTACTTC. It specifies CASSLGTTRGETQYF.

V gene TRBV5-1 combines with J gene TRBJ1-1, with 12 bases lining up with TRBD1. This CDR3 is built from 15 residues. From germline, CDR1 is SGHRS and CDR2 YFSETQ. Trimming cost V 5 bases and J 4 bases; bases outside gene matches: 6. The DNA for the CDR3 is TGCGCCAGCAGAAATCCGGGACAGGGGGCCACTGAAGCTTTCTTT. Translated: CASRNPGQGATEAFF.